This T cell receptor (beta chain) was recorded in a study of OX40 agonist ivuxolimab in advanced cancers. In the study overall: Recorded diagnoses for dose-escalation patients were hepatocellular carcinoma, melanoma, renal cell or head and neck cancer. Three dose-escalation patients had partial responses: one with hepatocellular carcinoma and two with cutaneous melanoma.

Study-wide results and caveats: More expanded clones were found, on average, in CD8+ than in CD4+ T cells.

Produced via immunoSEQ multiplex PCR; TCRdb's table is partial and in-frame only. The table lists around 99,000 clones, about 90% of them singletons. To note about this clone: Its specificity is unknown.

V was pared by 7 bases and J by 5 bases, with 11 bases between. Germline CDR1 and CDR2: MNHEY and SVGAGI. This CDR3 spans 12 amino acids. This chain uses TRBV6-5 with TRBJ1-2, with a tentative D call TRBD1 (5 bases). The origin of this receptor is an adult with an advanced solid tumor such as melanoma, head and neck, liver or kidney cancer. The sample was CD4+ or CD8+ T cells sorted from blood, taken in a trial of the OX40 agonist ivuxolimab. The CDR3 loop is CASTSRGYGYTF. CDR3 DNA: TGTGCCAGCACCTCTCGGGGGTATGGCTACACCTTC.